This T cell receptor beta chain was sequenced during a study of blood T cell repertoires in COVID-19. Study details: Specimens from acute and convalescent COVID-19 originated in the United States, Italy and Spain. T cells, B-cell-depleted T cells, or PBMCs provided the cDNA or gDNA that served as material.

This clone was counted between two and nine times. In the authors' methods: Reference gene primer amplification gave estimated nucleated cell counts. Some clones are missing from TCRdb's copy, which holds only in-frame ones; the method was immunoSEQ multiplex PCR. D and trimming come from the DNA, and the V and J calls and clone size come from that table. This table holds some 250,000 clones, around four fifths found once. CDR3 length: 16 residues. The V gene's germline CDR1 is MNHEY and CDR2 SMNVEV (reference sequence). Deletions cut 3 bases from V and 0 bases from J, with 12 bases between. Sample: peripheral blood. The origin of this receptor is a woman aged 60 to 75 with active or convalescent COVID-19. The rearrangement links TRBV27 to TRBJ2-1; the D gene is possibly TRBD2 (6 bases). The CDR3 DNA is TGTGCCAGCAGTTTGCTACGGGGGACCTCCTACAATGAGCAGTTCTTC. Amino acids: CASSLLRGTSYNEQFF.